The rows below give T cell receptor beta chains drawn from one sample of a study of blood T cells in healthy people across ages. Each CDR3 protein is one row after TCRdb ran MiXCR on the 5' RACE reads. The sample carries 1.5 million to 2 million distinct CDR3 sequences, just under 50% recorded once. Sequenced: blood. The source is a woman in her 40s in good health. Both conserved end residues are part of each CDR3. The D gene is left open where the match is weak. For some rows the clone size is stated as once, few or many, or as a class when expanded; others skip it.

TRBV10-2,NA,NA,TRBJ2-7,TGCGCCAGCACGGCATCGGGACTTCTCTACGAGCAGTACTTC,CASTASGLLYEQYF
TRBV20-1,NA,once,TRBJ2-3,TGCAGTGCTAGAGATCCTTGGGGGGCGTTGGATACGCAGTATTTT,CSARDPWGALDTQYF
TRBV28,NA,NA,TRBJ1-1,TGTGCCAGCAGTCTAAACTTAGGTGAAGCTTTCTTT,CASSLNLGEAFF
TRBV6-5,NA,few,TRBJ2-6,TGTGCCAGCAGACTAGCATTGGGGGCCAACGTCCTGACTTTC,CASRLALGANVLTF
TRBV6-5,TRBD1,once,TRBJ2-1,TGTGCCAGCAGGGGGACAGGGAGTTGGTATGAGCAGTTCTTC,CASRGTGSWYEQFF
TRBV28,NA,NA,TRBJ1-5,TGTGCCAGCAACCGCCGGGTCCGGCTCGCGGTTTACAATCAGCCCCAGCATTTT,CASNRRVRLAVYNQPQHF
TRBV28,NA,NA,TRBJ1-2,TGTGCCAGCGCGTCCCCGCGGAGGGTCAACGATGGCTACACCTTC,CASASPRRVNDGYTF
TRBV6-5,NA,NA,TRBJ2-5,TGTGCCAGCAGGGATAGCGGTAAAGAGACCCAGTACTTC,CASRDSGKETQYF
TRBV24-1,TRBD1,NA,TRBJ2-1,TGTGCCACCAGTGAAAGGGGACAGGGGGGTCGATACAATGAGCAGTTCTTC,CATSERGQGGRYNEQFF
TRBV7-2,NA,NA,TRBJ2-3,TGTGCCAGCAGCCGTCCTGGGGGGGGCTTGGAAACGCAGTATTTT,CASSRPGGGLETQYF
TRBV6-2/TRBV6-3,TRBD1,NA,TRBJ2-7,TGTGCCAGCAGTACCTCCGGGACAGGATCCTACGAGCAGTACTTC,CASSTSGTGSYEQYF
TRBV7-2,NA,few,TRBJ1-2,TGTGCCAGCAGCTCCTTCCGGGCCAACTATGGCTACACCTTC,CASSSFRANYGYTF
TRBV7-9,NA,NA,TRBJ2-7,TGTGCCAGCAGCTCAACTGAGACAGGCGGTACCGACGAGCAGTACTTC,CASSSTETGGTDEQYF
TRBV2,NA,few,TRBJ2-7,TGTGCCAGCAGTGGACACAGGGTCTACGAGCAGTACTTC,CASSGHRVYEQYF
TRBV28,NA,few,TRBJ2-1,TGTGCCAGCAGTTTATTGGGAGCGGCGCAGTTCTTC,CASSLLGAAQFF
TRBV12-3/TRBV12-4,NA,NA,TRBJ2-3,TGTGCCAGCAGTTCCCCAACGGGCGAGCTCACAGATACGCAGTATTTT,CASSSPTGELTDTQYF
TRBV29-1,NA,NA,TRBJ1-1,TGCAGCGTAAACAGCAGAATGAACACTGAAGCTTTCTTT,CSVNSRMNTEAFF
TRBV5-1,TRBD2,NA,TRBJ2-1,TGCGCCAGCAGCTTAGGAGCGGGGGGGCCAGGTGAGCAGTTCTTC,CASSLGAGGPGEQFF
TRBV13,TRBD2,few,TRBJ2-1,TGTGCCAGCAGCAACCTGGGGACTAGCGGGGATTACAATGAGCAGTTCTTC,CASSNLGTSGDYNEQFF
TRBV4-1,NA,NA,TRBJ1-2,TGCGCCAGCTCTCTAGGTCTCCGGGAAGGCTACACCTTC,CASSLGLREGYTF
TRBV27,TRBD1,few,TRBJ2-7,TGTGCCAGCAGTTATACGACAGGGACCTACGAGCAGTACTTC,CASSYTTGTYEQYF
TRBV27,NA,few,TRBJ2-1,TGTGCCAGCAGTTTCGAGGGCTCCTACAATGAGCAGTTCTTC,CASSFEGSYNEQFF
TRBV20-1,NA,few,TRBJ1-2,TGCAGTGCTAGAGATTTGAGGGGAAGCTATGGCTACACCTTC,CSARDLRGSYGYTF
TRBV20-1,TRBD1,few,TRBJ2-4,TGCAGTGCTCAGCCGGGACAGGGTGTAAACATTCAGTACTTC,CSAQPGQGVNIQYF
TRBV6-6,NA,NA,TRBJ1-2,TGTGCCAGCAGCTCGGACCCGGGGTTCGGTGGCTACACCTTC,CASSSDPGFGGYTF
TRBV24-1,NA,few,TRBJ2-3,TGTGCCACCAGTGATTATACCATTGATACGCAGTATTTT,CATSDYTIDTQYF
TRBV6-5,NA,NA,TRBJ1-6,TGTGCCGGCAGTCTCGGGACGGCATATTCACCCCTCCACTTT,CAGSLGTAYSPLHF
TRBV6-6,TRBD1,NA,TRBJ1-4,TGTGCCAGCCGGGACAGCGCAACTAATGAAAAACTGTTTTTT,CASRDSATNEKLFF
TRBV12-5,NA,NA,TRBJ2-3,TGTGCTAGTGGTTCCCAGGGAAGTCTAAGCACAGATACGCAGTATTTT,CASGSQGSLSTDTQYF
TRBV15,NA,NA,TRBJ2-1,TGTGCCACCAGCAGAGATCGGGGGGCGAGCTCCTACAGTGAGCAGTTCTTC,CATSRDRGASSYSEQFF
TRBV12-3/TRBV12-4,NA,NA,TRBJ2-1,TGTGCCAGCACCTTCCTTCTAGCGCCTAACAATGAGCAGTTCTTC,CASTFLLAPNNEQFF
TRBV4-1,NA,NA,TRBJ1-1,TGCGCCAGCAGCCAAGATCGTGGGGGGGACACTGAAGCTTTCTTT,CASSQDRGGDTEAFF
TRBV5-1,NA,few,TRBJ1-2,TGCGCCAGCAGCTCCGACGGGGGGCAGGGCTATGGCTACACCTTC,CASSSDGGQGYGYTF
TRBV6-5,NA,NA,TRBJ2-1,TGTACCAGCAGTTATGGTCGGCGGGCGTCTAGGGAGCAGTTCTTC,CTSSYGRRASREQFF
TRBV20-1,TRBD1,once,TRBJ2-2,TGCAGTGCTGGGGACAGCTACACCGGGGAGCTGTTTTTT,CSAGDSYTGELFF
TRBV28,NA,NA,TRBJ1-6,TGTGCCAGCAGTACCCCCAGTTCACCCCTCCACTTT,CASSTPSSPLHF
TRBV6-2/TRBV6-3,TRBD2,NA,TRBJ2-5,TGTGCCAGCAGACCCCTGACTAGCGGGGAGACCCAGTACTTC,CASRPLTSGETQYF
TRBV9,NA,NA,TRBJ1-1,TGTGCCAGCAGCGTAGCTATGACGGCTAACACTGAAGCTTTCTTT,CASSVAMTANTEAFF
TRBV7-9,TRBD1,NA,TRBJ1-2,TGTGCCAGCAGCTTAGACCACAGGGGTGCGGTCGGCTACACCTTC,CASSLDHRGAVGYTF
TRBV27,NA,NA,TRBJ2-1,TGTGCCAGCAGTAGAAAGGGGATGGATGAGCAGTTCTTC,CASSRKGMDEQFF
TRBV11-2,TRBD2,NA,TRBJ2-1,TGTGCCAGCAGCTCCCTCGCGGGGGGGCCAGCCAATGAGCAGTTCTTC,CASSSLAGGPANEQFF
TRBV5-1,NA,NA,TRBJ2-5,TGCGCCAGCAGCTTGAGCGCGGCCCAAGAGACCCAGTACTTC,CASSLSAAQETQYF
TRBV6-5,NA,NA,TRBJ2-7,TGTGCCAGCAGTTACTCGATACTTGGCACCTACGAGCAGTACTTC,CASSYSILGTYEQYF
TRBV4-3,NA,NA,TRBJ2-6,TGCGCCAGCAGCCCGGATTTGACCAACGTCCTGACTTTC,CASSPDLTNVLTF
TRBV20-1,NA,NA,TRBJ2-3,TGCAGTGCTATTCCTCCCTTGGGGACAGATACGCAGTATTTT,CSAIPPLGTDTQYF
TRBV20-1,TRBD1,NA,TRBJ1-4,TGCAGTTTCATTCACAGGGGGCCTTTTAATGAAAAACTGTTTTTT,CSFIHRGPFNEKLFF
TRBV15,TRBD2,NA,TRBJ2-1,TGTGCCACCAGCAGAGAAAGGACTAGCGGGGGAGATAATGAGCAGTTCTTC,CATSRERTSGGDNEQFF
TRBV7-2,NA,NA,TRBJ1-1,TGTGCCAGCAGCTTACTCTTGGGCAGAACTGAAGCTTTCTTT,CASSLLLGRTEAFF
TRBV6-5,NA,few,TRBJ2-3,TGTGCCAGCCTAGCGTTCGGCTCAGATACGCAGTATTTT,CASLAFGSDTQYF
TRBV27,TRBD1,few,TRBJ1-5,TGTGCCAGCAGTTCCCAGGGGGGAAGGAATCAGCCCCAGCATTTT,CASSSQGGRNQPQHF
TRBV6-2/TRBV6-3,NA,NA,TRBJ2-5,TGTGCCAGCAGCCCCGAATGGAAGGTTTCTATCTATGAAGAGACCCAGTACTTC,CASSPEWKVSIYEETQYF
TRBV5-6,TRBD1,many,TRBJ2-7,TGTGCCAGCAGCTTCCCGGGACAGACGGCCTACGAGCAGTACTTC,CASSFPGQTAYEQYF
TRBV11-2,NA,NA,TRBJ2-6,TGTGCCAGCAGCCTGCGAGGGGACAGGGCCAACGTCCTGACTTTC,CASSLRGDRANVLTF
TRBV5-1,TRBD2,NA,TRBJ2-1,TGCGCCAGCAGCGGAATTAGCGGGGGGCCGGGTGAGCAGTTCTTC,CASSGISGGPGEQFF
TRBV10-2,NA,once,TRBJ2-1,TGCGCCAGCAGTGAGTCTCCTAGCGCGACATACAATGAGCAGTTCTTC,CASSESPSATYNEQFF
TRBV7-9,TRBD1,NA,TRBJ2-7,TGTGCCAGCCGGCTGGAGACATATGGACAGGGGAAGTACTTC,CASRLETYGQGKYF
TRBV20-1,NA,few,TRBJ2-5,TGCAGTACCGGGAGTAACCAAGAGACCCAGTACTTC,CSTGSNQETQYF